The 21 T cell receptor beta chains below come from one sample, sequenced in a study of CD4 T cells in relation to SARS-CoV-2 and coronaviruses. CD4+ T cells from unexposed donors were obtained before the COVID-19 pandemic (2011-2018). CD4+ T cells were isolated from the cells after 10 days of culture. The assay was immunoSEQ multiplex PCR, and TCRdb's table has in-frame clones only and misses some. This sample has approximately 20,000 clones; about 60% occur once, and the top ten carry approximately 11%. Their antigens are not known. The sample taken for sequencing was CD4+ T cells from PBMCs, cultured in vitro. The origin of the receptors is a human donor in good health.

This rearrangement joins TRBV5-1 to TRBJ2-6; 9 nucleotides match TRBD1. Per the germline V gene, CDR1 is SGHRS and CDR2 is YFSETQ. The CDR3 spans 16 residues. Trimming cost V 4 bases and J 3 bases; bases outside gene matches: 5. The CDR3 nucleotides read TGCGCCAGCAGCCAACAGGGGGCGGGTGGGGCCAACGTCCTGACTTTC. Translated: CASSQQGAGGANVLTF.

This chain's CDR3 is CASSFLGATNEKLFF. The CDR3, as DNA: TGTGCCAGCAGTTTTCTGGGTGCTACTAATGAAAAACTGTTTTTT. The chain carries TRBV27 and TRBJ1-4, with D uncertain. The germline gives CDR1 MNHEY, CDR2 SMNVEV (reference sequence). The length of the CDR3 is 15 residues. Trimming removed 3 bases from V and 2 bases from J, with 10 bases in between.

The genes are TRBV12-3 or TRBV12-4 and TRBJ1-2; D remains ambiguous. Trimming took 3 bases from V and 4 from J, leaving 6 bases between them. The CDR3 length is 12 residues. In nucleotides, the CDR3 is TGTGCCAGCAGTTTGGCCGCCTATGGCTACACCTTC. This codes for CASSLAAYGYTF.

The chain combines TRBV19 with TRBJ2-5; a possible D gene is TRBD2 (5 bases). The CDR3 has 14 residues. The germline CDR1 and CDR2 sequences are LNHDA and SQIVND (reference sequence). V gave up 3 bases and J gave up 0 bases, with 8 bases separating them. The CDR3 sequence is CASSIGINQETQYF. For the CDR3, the DNA is TGTGCCAGTAGTATCGGGATAAACCAAGAGACCCAGTACTTC. Full variable domain (rest looked up from reference TRBV19 and TRBJ2-5): DGGITQSPKYLFRKEGQNVTLSCEQNLNHDAMYWYRQDPGQGLRLIYYSQIVNDFQKGDIAEGYSVSREKKESFPLTVTSAQKNPTAFYLCASSIGINQETQYFGPGTRLLVL.

By share, this clone counts as medium-sized (0.01 to 0.1%). This CDR3 is CASSAAGTGGTGELFF. CDR3 nucleotide sequence: TGTGCCAGCAGCGCGGCCGGGACAGGGGGGACCGGGGAGCTGTTTTTT. The chain recombines TRBV11-2 with TRBJ2-2, with 11 bases matching TRBD1. The V gene end was trimmed by 5 bases and the J gene end by 5 bases; junction bases not matched to a gene: 7. CDR1 and CDR2 from the germline V gene are SGHAT and FQNNGV. The CDR3 is made up of 16 amino acids.

This rearrangement joins TRBV3-1 (or the pseudogene TRBV3-2) to TRBJ2-3; 10 positions match TRBD2. The CDR3 spans 17 residues. The V and J ends lost 4 bases and 3 bases, in that order; junction bases with no gene match: 10. The germline gives CDR1 LGHDT, CDR2 YNNKEL (reference sequence). In nucleotides, the CDR3 is TGTGCCAGCAGCCCCTCCCGGCTAGCGGGAGAGACAGATACGCAGTATTTT. It is translated as CASSPSRLAGETDTQYF.

Only a few counts were recorded for this clone. The chain employs TRBV7-9 and TRBJ1-2; D might be TRBD1 (6 bases). There are 15 residues in the CDR3. V was trimmed by 4 bases and J by 4 bases, leaving 16 bases between them. The germline V gene has CDR1 SEHNR and CDR2 FQNEAQ (reference sequence). The CDR3 bases are TGTGCCAGCAGCTCCACCGATGGACAGAGCTATGGCTACACCTTC. The encoded protein is CASSSTDGQSYGYTF.

This chain links TRBV2 with TRBJ2-2, with D possibly being TRBD1 (5 bases). The CDR3 runs to 15 residues. The V end was cut by 6 bases, the J end by 4 bases, with 15 bases between. Germline V gene data show CDR1 as SNHLY and CDR2 as FYNNEI. Here the CDR3 DNA reads TGTGCCAGCAGGGTCGAAGGACACAGCACCGGGGAGCTGTTTTTT. Its translation is CASRVEGHSTGELFF. Full variable domain (missing parts from reference TRBV2 and TRBJ2-2): EPEVTQTPSHQVTQMGQEVILRCVPISNHLYFYWYRQILGQKVEFLVSFYNNEISEKSEIFDDQFSVERPDGSNFTLKIRSTKLEDSAMYFCASRVEGHSTGELFFGEGSRLTVL.

Only a few counts were recorded for this clone. The chain links TRBV2 to TRBJ1-2; the D gene is possibly TRBD1 (6 bases). Germline values: CDR1 SNHLY, CDR2 FYNNEI. The CDR3 spans 14 residues. The V end was cut by 6 bases, the J end by 1 base, with 12 bases between. This CDR3 is CASRARQDNYGYTF. The CDR3 bases are TGTGCCAGCAGAGCTCGACAGGATAACTATGGCTACACCTTC.

J is TRBJ2-7 and V is TRBV9; 10 bases fit TRBD2. V was pared by 0 bases and J by 9 bases, with 6 bases of the junction left unmatched. Germline CDR1 SGDLS, CDR2 YYNGEE. The CDR3 length is 14 residues. CDR3 nucleotides: TGTGCCAGCAGCGTAGGCGCTAGCGGGAGCGGGCAGTACTTC. Translated: CASSVGASGSGQYF.

The chain recombines TRBV21-1 with TRBJ1-5; the table's D call TRBD1 went unverified against the DNA. TRBV21-1 is tagged as a pseudogene. This CDR3 contains 19 residues. In DNA, the CDR3 is TGTGCCAGCAGCAAATTCGATAGGGACACCCTTTATAGCAATCAGCCCCAGCATTTT. Translated: CASSKFDRDTLYSNQPQHF.

This clone appeared a single time. The chain has TRBV18 and TRBJ2-1; D gene ambiguous. The CDR3 covers 14 residues. Germline V gene data show CDR1 as KGHSH and CDR2 as LQKENI. The V end lost 3 bases, the J end lost 7 bases, and 13 bases lay between the germline ends. CDR3 residues: CASSPLVQWNEQFF. CDR3 in DNA: TGTGCCAGCTCACCCTTGGTACAGTGGAATGAGCAGTTCTTC.

A single count supports this clone. The chain recombines TRBV4-1 with TRBJ2-5, with unresolved D. V dropped 3 bases and J dropped 7 bases, with 6 bases sitting between them. The CDR3 consists of 11 residues. Germline CDR1 MGHRA, CDR2 YSYEKL. The DNA of the CDR3 is TGCGCCAGCAGCCAGGGTCGGACCCAGTACTTC. It specifies CASSQGRTQYF.

This clone was seen only a few times. The V gene is TRBV7-2, the J gene TRBJ2-1; D unresolved. Trimming cost V 1 base and J 6 bases, with 7 bases left between them. Germline V lookup: CDR1 SGHTA, CDR2 FQGNSA. The CDR3 runs 13 residues. Here the CDR3 reads CASSLGRINEQFF. CDR3 coding DNA: TGTGCCAGCAGCTTAGGGCGAATCAATGAGCAGTTCTTC.

The genes are TRBV2 and TRBJ1-4; a possible D gene is TRBD1 (5 bases). Trimming cost V 10 bases and J 4 bases, with 16 bases left between them. The length of the CDR3 is 14 residues. CDR1 and CDR2 (germline): SNHLY, FYNNEI. DNA of the CDR3: TGTGCCACTAAACCCGGGGGTAATAATGAAAAACTGTTTTTT. It is translated as CATKPGGNNEKLFF.

V is TRBV6-5 and J is TRBJ1-4, with a tentative D call TRBD1 (5 bases). The CDR3 has 14 amino acids. Deletions cut 7 bases from V and 4 bases from J, with 13 bases between. CDR1 is MNHEY, CDR2 SVGAGI, per germline. The chain's CDR3 is CASKLGVFNEKLFF. The CDR3 bases are TGTGCCAGCAAACTGGGGGTTTTTAATGAAAAACTGTTTTTT.

The V and J genes are TRBV7-3 and TRBJ2-5; D is undetermined. V lost 0 bases, J lost 0 bases, and 11 bases lay in between. The CDR3 has 16 amino acids. Germline V lookup: CDR1 SGHTA, CDR2 FQGTGA. The CDR3: CASSLTGSLYQETQYF. CDR3 coding DNA: TGTGCCAGCAGCTTAACGGGCAGCCTGTACCAAGAGACCCAGTACTTC.

This clone was found once. This chain joins TRBV18 and TRBJ1-1; D gene uncertain. The CDR3 contains 14 residues. Germline values: CDR1 KGHSH, CDR2 LQKENI. V lost 4 bases and J lost 4, with 13 bases in between. The CDR3 here is CASSQRVEGTEAFF. CDR3 bases: TGTGCCAGCTCACAGCGGGTTGAGGGCACTGAAGCTTTCTTT.

This chain's CDR3 is CASSLSGNSYEQYF. In DNA form, the CDR3 reads TGTGCCAGCAGCTTATCCGGGAACTCCTACGAGCAGTACTTC. The chain carries TRBV7-9 and TRBJ2-7, with D possibly being TRBD2 (5 bases). CDR1 and CDR2 from the germline V gene are SEHNR and FQNEAQ (reference sequence). Trimming removed 2 bases at V and 0 bases at J, with 8 bases between. CDR3 size: 14 residues.

The chain couples TRBV6-2 or TRBV6-3 to TRBJ1-5; D gene unclear. V lost 5 bases and J 2 bases, leaving 7 bases between the germline ends. Germline lookup yields CDR1 MNHEY and CDR2 SVGEGT. The CDR3 consists of 13 residues. DNA for the CDR3: TGTGCCAGCAGTCACCTCGGCAATCAGCCCCAGCATTTT. Encoded protein: CASSHLGNQPQHF.

This clone has more than one count but fewer than ten. CDR3: CASSVRTTSSYNEQFF. DNA of the CDR3: TGTGCCAGCAGTGTACGGACAACGAGCTCCTACAATGAGCAGTTCTTC. The chain employs TRBV2 and TRBJ2-1, with D possibly matching TRBD1 (5 bases). Trimming pared 4 bases from V and 0 bases from J, leaving 13 bases between. The CDR3 has 16 amino acids. CDR1 SNHLY and CDR2 FYNNEI come from the germline V gene.